What follows are 13 T cell receptor beta chains derived from one specimen sequenced in a study of Ad26.COV2.S vaccination and SARS-CoV-2 variants (dated by TCRdb to about 2021). The library relied on the immunoSEQ multiplex PCR assay. In TCRdb, the immuneACCESS table is reduced to in-frame sequences with V and J assigned. These tables do not hold every clone; where another copy was compared, an unresolved V gene accounts for under half, and the others remain unexplained. Present in this sample are a few hundred thousand clones, about 90% of which were seen just once. The ten most abundant clones make up approximately 1.6% of the sample. This specimen's treatment or condition label, interpreted: 19 received Ad26.COV2.S at low or high dose, single or two shots; roughly 5 received placebo; per-sample allocation not given. Repertoires of vaccine and placebo recipients were sequenced from samples collected on day 63 after the first injection.

The input for sequencing was peripheral blood, taken in a trial of Ad26.COV2.S vaccine versus placebo. All receptors come from a person between 18 and 60 years old who received the Ad26.COV2.S COVID-19 vaccine or a placebo.

This CDR3 is CASNQTSSGANVLTF. Here the CDR3 DNA reads TGTGCCAGTAATCAAACGAGCTCTGGGGCCAACGTCCTGACTTTC. The chain links TRBV19 to TRBJ2-6; D is unclear. Trimming pared 7 bases from V and 0 bases from J, leaving 10 bases between. The CDR3 has 15 residues. The germline V gene encodes CDR1 LNHDA and CDR2 SQIVND (reference sequence).

The CDR3 DNA reads TGTGCCAGCAGCCAGGGACTAGCGGGGGGGTTCGAGCAGTACTTC. Its translation: CASSQGLAGGFEQYF. The V and J genes are TRBV7-8 and TRBJ2-7; 16 bases map to TRBD2. The V gene's germline CDR1 is SGHVS and CDR2 FQNEAQ. V lost 5 bases to trimming and J lost 6 bases; unmatched junction nucleotides: 4. The CDR3 spans 15 residues.

CDR3 in amino acids: CASRGASRSSYNEQFF. In DNA form, the CDR3 reads TGTGCCAGCAGAGGGGCTAGCCGAAGCTCCTACAATGAGCAGTTCTTC. The chain joins TRBV7-2 to TRBJ2-1; possibly TRBD1 or TRBD2 for D (5 bases each). V lost 6 bases and J lost 0, with 15 bases in between. This CDR3 contains 16 residues. In germline, CDR1 is SGHTA, CDR2 FQGNSA.

V usage is TRBV29-1 and J usage is TRBJ2-3, with D unresolved. The CDR3 spans 12 residues. Deletions cut 7 bases from V and 4 bases from J, with 12 bases between. The germline CDR1 and CDR2 sequences are SQVTM and ANQGSEA. The CDR3: CSAESGADTQYF. The CDR3 bases are TGCAGCGCTGAGTCCGGCGCAGATACGCAGTATTTT.

This clone occurred once. Sequence at one end of the junction differs from germline and may be a read error. The chain joins TRBV7-2 to TRBJ1-3; D gene ambiguous. The CDR3 has 14 residues. The germline CDR1 and CDR2 sequences are SGHTA and FQGNSA. The CDR3: CASSQSFSRNTIYF. CDR3 DNA sequence: TGTGCCAGCAGCCAAAGTTTCTCTAGAAACACCATATATTTT.

V and J are TRBV9 and TRBJ1-1, with D unresolved. Germline CDR1 and CDR2: SGDLS and YYNGEE. The ends were cut back, 1 base at V and 2 bases at J, with 6 bases in the middle. The CDR3 is made up of 13 amino acids. CDR3 DNA: TGTGCCAGCAGCGTAAATGTTAACACTGAAGCTTTCTTT. It yields the protein CASSVNVNTEAFF.

The chain recombines TRBV6-5 with TRBJ1-2, with 7 bases aligning to TRBD1. The germline CDR1 and CDR2 sequences are MNHEY and SVGAGI. The CDR3 is 15 amino acids. V trimming: 5 bases; J trimming: 5 bases; junction bases outside the gene matches: 11. The CDR3 DNA is TGTGCCAGCAGTCTTTCACAGGGGAAGGTATATGGCTACACCTTC. Translation: CASSLSQGKVYGYTF.

This chain links TRBV9 with TRBJ2-5; 9 bases are shared with TRBD2. This CDR3 comprises 16 residues. CDR1 and CDR2 from the germline V gene are SGDLS and YYNGEE. After removal of 0 bases from V and 2 bases from J, the junction contained 5 bases not matched to a gene. The CDR3 loop reads CASSVASGVAQETQYF. In nucleotides, the CDR3 is TGTGCCAGCAGCGTAGCTAGCGGGGTAGCTCAAGAGACCCAGTACTTC.

CDR3 region: CASSPAGTSTDTQYF. CDR3 in DNA: TGTGCCAGCAGCCCCGCAGGGACTAGCACAGATACGCAGTATTTT. The chain uses TRBV7-2 and TRBJ2-3, with D maybe TRBD2 (6 bases). The CDR3 runs to 15 residues. Germline-derived CDR1 and CDR2 are SGHTA and FQGNSA. V gave up 5 bases and J gave up 0 bases, with 12 bases separating them.

This chain joins TRBV5-1 and TRBJ2-2; a weak D match, TRBD2 (5 bases). CDR3 length: 17 amino acids. Trimming removed 0 bases from V and 5 bases from J, with 17 bases in between. Germline-derived CDR1 and CDR2 are SGHRS and YFSETQ. This chain's CDR3 is CASSLALMTGKTGELFF. The CDR3 DNA is TGCGCCAGCAGCTTGGCCTTAATGACGGGGAAAACCGGGGAGCTGTTTTTT.

The rearrangement joins TRBV7-2 to TRBJ1-2; D may be TRBD1 (6 bases). CDR3 length: 13 residues. Germline V gene lookup returns CDR1 SGHTA and CDR2 FQGNSA. Trimming took 1 base from V and 3 from J, leaving 6 bases between them. In DNA, the CDR3 is TGTGCCAGCAGCTTAGACAGGGACTATGGCTACACCTTC. It codes for CASSLDRDYGYTF.

The genes are TRBV27 and TRBJ2-4; D is unresolved. Germline-derived CDR1 and CDR2 are MNHEY and SMNVEV (reference sequence). CDR3 length: 13 residues. Trimming took off 5 bases at V and 0 bases at J, with 5 bases between the two ends. This CDR3 reads CASSNLAKNIQYF. CDR3 nucleotides: TGTGCCAGCAGTAACCTAGCCAAAAACATTCAGTACTTC.

This clone was observed a handful of times. V usage is TRBV30 and J usage is TRBJ1-5; 7 bases line up with TRBD1. CDR3 length equals 16 residues. Germline-derived CDR1 and CDR2 are GTSNPN and SVGIG (reference sequence). V lost 3 bases and J lost 3; bases outside the gene matches: 11. CDR3 amino acids: CAWRVPAQGNNQPQHF. In DNA, the CDR3 is TGTGCCTGGAGGGTTCCCGCACAGGGGAACAATCAGCCCCAGCATTTT.